This T cell receptor (beta chain) came from a study of T cells after yellow fever vaccination. About the research overall: Preparation used SMART-Seq v4 Ultra Low Input for the low-cell-number fractions.

General study results and limits: In post-booster samples, most primary-vaccination clones reappeared (approximately 96% CD4, 88% CD8). Just a small share of clonotypes turned up in the CD4 compartment as well as the CD8 compartment.

Trimming cost V 6 bases and J 2 bases; bases outside gene matches: 4. The CDR3 is made up of 13 amino acids. Germline loops: CDR1 LNHDA, CDR2 SQIVND (reference sequence). This clonotype showed up many times. Antigen unknown. Using its own MiXCR run on the 5' RACE reads, TCRdb lists one record per CDR3 protein. The table records some 250,000 distinct CDR3 sequences, about 3.7% of them present only once. Source: PBMCs, taken 15 days after the yellow fever booster vaccination. This TCR derives from a man between 18 and 35 years old who received the YFV17D yellow fever vaccine. The chain joins TRBV19 to TRBJ2-7; 7 positions match TRBD1. CDR3 sequence: CASRKTGAYEQYF. As DNA, the CDR3 is TGTGCCAGTAGAAAAACAGGGGCCTACGAGCAGTACTTC.